What follows describes a single T cell receptor (beta chain). No cognate antigen has been identified for it. No base qualities exist here, and no much larger clone lies one base off it. The treatment or condition label here, explained by the study, means: in vitro stimulation with specific CMV peptide epitopes to enrich CMV-specific T cells. The data derive from a study of T cell repertoires in cytomegalovirus infection (dated by TCRdb to the late 2010s). The study in broad terms: Peptide stimulations targeted recently identified HLA-C-restricted CMV epitopes, whose presentation resists viral immunomodulation, together with well-studied HLA-B-restricted epitopes. Because public TCR beta signatures pointed to carriage of CMV infection together with the matching HLA type, the HLA type of each donor mattered for the analysis.

Sequencing used an Illumina HiSeq 1500. TCRdb reran the public reads through fastp at Q25 and MiXCR, keeping productive beta chains. Each entry is one CDR3 protein sequence, shown with its most common DNA and genes. The sample table contains around 120,000 distinct CDR3 sequences; only one count was recorded for around 40% of them. About two thirds of the sample is in the top ten clones. CDR1 is given as KGHDR and CDR2 as SFDVKD, both from the germline V gene. The CDR3, from cysteine to phenylalanine, totals 14 residues. The retained sequence is limited to the CDR3, 42 bases, with the frame set at the first base. The V end loses 0 bases and the J end loses 4 bases, and a stretch of 8 bases separates them. Study-level results and caveats: In both this cohort and an independent cohort of several hundred donors, the cumulative frequency of public TCR beta family members distinguished carriers of CMV infection plus the relevant HLA type. In the ex vivo response, HLA-C-restricted CMV-specific TCR beta clonotypes were dominant, and in two of eight donors the single most frequent clonotype came from this HLA-C-restricted group.

Here the sequenced sample was CD8+ T cells from cultured PBMCs, taken from culture after CMV antigen stimulation. The chain joins TRBV24-1 to TRBJ1-2, with no confidently assigned D gene. The TCR comes from a human donor in good health (CMV status not recorded). Some clones in this sample may be carry-over from other donors' samples. The bases read TGTGCCACCAGTGATTTGGAGACGCCCTATGGCTACACCTTC. It is translated as CATSDLETPYGYTF.